What follows are 26 T cell receptor beta chains derived from one specimen sequenced in a study of blood T cell repertoires in COVID-19 (TCRdb year 2020). Libraries were constructed by the immunoSEQ multiplex PCR assay. The immuneACCESS repertoire file appears here via TCRdb, limited to in-frame rearrangements. These files lack a portion of the clones; in checked studies, under half of the deficit traces to unresolved V genes, and the cause of the others is not known. This sample gives under 350,000 clones in total; under 90% of them show up just once. Of the sample, 1.9% is held by the ten largest clones. Source material: PBMCs or T cells enriched from blood (not recorded which). Receptor source: an older woman who had recovered from COVID-19.

The chain couples TRBV30 to TRBJ2-7, with D possibly TRBD2 on 6 matching bases. The CDR3 is made up of 12 amino acids. Trimming pared 8 bases from V and 3 bases from J, leaving 14 bases between. CDR1 GTSNPN and CDR2 SVGIG come from the germline V gene (reference sequence). The CDR3 is CAGDLGLYEQYF. The CDR3 DNA follows: TGTGCCGGGGACTTGGGGCTCTACGAGCAGTACTTC. The full variable domain, completed using reference TRBV30 and TRBJ2-7, is SQTIHQWPATLVQPVGSPLSLECTVEGTSNPNLYWYRQAAGRGLQLLFYSVGIGQISSEVPQNLSASRPQDRQFILSSKKLLLSDSGFYLCAGDLGLYEQYFGPGTRLTVT.

The rearrangement links TRBV7-8 to TRBJ2-1; 7 nucleotides line up with TRBD2. Losses at the gene ends were 4 bases for V and 5 bases for J; bases not matched to a gene: 5. The CDR3 totals 14 residues. Germline-derived CDR1 and CDR2 are SGHVS and FQNEAQ. The CDR3 DNA follows: TGTGCCAGCAGCTCGCCGGGGGGAGACAATGAGCAGTTCTTC. As protein: CASSSPGGDNEQFF.

This chain connects TRBV2 to TRBJ1-1, with a tentative D call TRBD1 (5 bases). The CDR3 is 13 residues long. V lost 6 bases and J lost 1, with 9 bases in between. Per germline, CDR1 SNHLY and CDR2 FYNNEI. The DNA of the CDR3 is TGTGCCAGCAGCGTGACAGAGAACACTGAAGCTTTCTTT. It specifies CASSVTENTEAFF.

The V call is TRBV28, the J call TRBJ1-2; 8 bases are shared with TRBD1. Trimming took 6 bases from V and 8 from J; bases not matched to a gene: 8. CDR1 and CDR2 from the germline V gene are MDHEN and SYDVKM. The CDR3 has 13 residues. CDR3 in amino acids: CASSSGQGWGYTF. CDR3 bases: TGTGCCAGCAGCTCCGGACAGGGCTGGGGCTACACCTTC.

The count of this clone is one. The rearrangement joins TRBV2 to TRBJ1-5, with unresolved D. Germline CDR1 and CDR2: SNHLY and FYNNEI. V lost 2 bases and J lost 5, with 10 bases in between. The CDR3 consists of 14 residues. This CDR3 is CASSEMGGYQPQHF. CDR3 coding DNA: TGTGCCAGCAGTGAAATGGGCGGGTATCAGCCCCAGCATTTT.

Only one count was recorded for this clone. The V call is TRBV9, the J call TRBJ1-1; a possible D gene is TRBD1 (5 bases). CDR3 length: 13 residues. CDR1 is SGDLS and CDR2 is YYNGEE in the germline V gene. Trimming shortened V by 3 bases and J by 4 bases, and 10 bases separated the two germline ends. The CDR3 DNA reads as TGTGCCAGCAGCGCGGCCGGGGGCACTGAAGCTTTCTTT. Translating gives CASSAAGGTEAFF.

This clone appeared a single time. J is TRBJ1-2 and V is TRBV5-1; 9 nucleotides align to TRBD1. Losses at the gene ends were 6 bases for V and 7 bases for J; bases not matched to a gene: 4. The CDR3 length is 12 residues. CDR1 is SGHRS and CDR2 is YFSETQ in the germline V gene. As DNA, the CDR3 is TGCGCCAGCATGGGACAGGGTGGTGGCTACACCTTC. Encoded protein: CASMGQGGGYTF.

This clone was seen only once. The chain carries TRBV12-5 and TRBJ1-4, with D unresolved. Trimming cost V 6 bases and J 9 bases, with 17 bases left between them. Germline CDR1 and CDR2: LGHNT and FRNRAP. The CDR3 is made up of 14 amino acids. The CDR3 DNA reads TGTGCTAGTGGAGCGGGATCCCGGAGACAAAAACTGTTTTTT. Its protein is CASGAGSRRQKLFF.

The rearrangement uses TRBV2 and TRBJ2-5; a possible D gene is TRBD2 (5 bases). The CDR3 loop spans 15 amino acids. Between the trimmed V and J ends, which lost 2 bases and 5 bases, there was a span of 15 bases. CDR1 and CDR2 from the germline V gene are SNHLY and FYNNEI. CDR3 DNA: TGTGCCAGCAGTGAAAGCGGTATGTCGGTGGAGACCCAGTACTTC. Its translation is CASSESGMSVETQYF. Supplemented by reference TRBV2 and TRBJ2-5, the full variable domain reads EPEVTQTPSHQVTQMGQEVILRCVPISNHLYFYWYRQILGQKVEFLVSFYNNEISEKSEIFDDQFSVERPDGSNFTLKIRSTKLEDSAMYFCASSESGMSVETQYFGPGTRLLVL.

This clone has just one count. Here the CDR3 reads CASSESVAGADTQYF. CDR3 DNA: TGCGCCAGCAGTGAGTCGGTAGCGGGCGCAGATACGCAGTATTTT. This chain connects TRBV10-1 to TRBJ2-3; TRBD2 matches 7 bases. Germline CDR1 and CDR2: WNHNN and SYGVQD (reference sequence). The CDR3 has 15 amino acids. The V gene end was trimmed by 0 bases and the J gene end by 4 bases; junction bases not matched to a gene: 4.

The chain combines TRBV12-3 or TRBV12-4 with TRBJ2-1; D is possibly TRBD1 (6 bases). Trimming cost V 6 bases and J 9 bases, with 12 bases left between them. The CDR3 is 12 residues long. CDR3 loop: CASSIQGPEQFF. CDR3 in DNA: TGTGCCAGCAGCATACAGGGTCCTGAGCAGTTCTTC.

This chain links TRBV5-1 with TRBJ2-7; D is possibly TRBD1 (6 bases). From germline, CDR1 is SGHRS and CDR2 YFSETQ. CDR3 length: 13 residues. V was trimmed by 2 bases and J by 4 bases, leaving 10 bases between them. CDR3 sequence reads: CASSFDRFYEQYF. The CDR3, as DNA: TGCGCCAGCAGCTTCGACAGGTTTTACGAGCAGTACTTC.

This clone appeared a few times. J is TRBJ2-6 and V is TRBV15; tentative D call: TRBD2 (7 bases). Germline CDR1 reads LNHNV; CDR2 reads YYDKDF (reference sequence). The CDR3 runs 18 residues. Trimming took 7 bases from V and 2 from J, leaving 21 bases between them. The CDR3 region is CATTTRGGRGPGANVLTF. In DNA form, the CDR3 reads TGTGCCACCACAACTAGGGGGGGCCGAGGGCCTGGGGCCAACGTCCTGACTTTC.

Comment on this clone: This same CDR3 is encoded by further DNA sequences in the sample. The CDR3 reads CASSLGQVGSGANVLTF. The DNA for the CDR3 is TGCGCCAGCAGCTTGGGGCAGGTGGGCTCTGGGGCCAACGTCCTGACTTTC. The genes are TRBV5-1 and TRBJ2-6; D gene uncertain. V lost 0 bases and J lost 0, with 10 bases in between. The germline CDR1 and CDR2 sequences are SGHRS and YFSETQ. The CDR3 loop spans 17 amino acids.

The chain recombines TRBV11-2 with TRBJ2-7, with D perhaps matching TRBD2 (6 bases). The CDR3 spans 15 residues. Germline loops: CDR1 SGHAT, CDR2 FQNNGV. V was trimmed by 3 bases and J by 3 bases, leaving 15 bases between them. In nucleotides, the CDR3 is TGTGCCAGCAGCTTCGCCGGGACTGGATACTACGAGCAGTACTTC. This gives the protein CASSFAGTGYYEQYF.

The V and J genes are TRBV7-3 and TRBJ2-7; 7 nucleotides match TRBD1. Looked up from germline, CDR1 is SGHTA and CDR2 is FQGTGA. V shed 0 bases and J 3 bases; nucleotides not matched to a gene: 5. The CDR3 consists of 15 residues. CDR3 sequence reads: CASSLTSGQNYEQYF. CDR3 coding DNA: TGTGCCAGCAGCTTAACGTCGGGACAGAACTACGAGCAGTACTTC.

The V and J genes are TRBV27 and TRBJ1-1; TRBD1 agrees at 9 bases. CDR1 is MNHEY and CDR2 is SMNVEV in the germline V gene (reference sequence). This CDR3 comprises 12 residues. The ends lost 4 bases at V and 9 bases at J; junction bases unmatched: 3. The CDR3 region has the DNA TGTGCCAGCAGTTCCACAGGGGGCAAAGCTTTCTTT. Its translation is CASSSTGGKAFF.

This chain joins TRBV24-1 and TRBJ2-7, with D unclear. Germline V lookup: CDR1 KGHDR, CDR2 SFDVKD. The CDR3 is 13 residues long. Trimming took 5 bases from V and 4 from J, leaving 11 bases between them. DNA of the CDR3: TGTGCCACCAGTGGTACGCCCAGTTACGAGCAGTACTTC. This encodes CATSGTPSYEQYF.

The V gene is TRBV28, the J gene TRBJ1-1, with TRBD1 identical over 9 bases. Trimming cost V 5 bases and J 5 bases; bases outside gene matches: 12. CDR3 size: 16 residues. Per the germline V gene, CDR1 is MDHEN and CDR2 is SYDVKM. Written as DNA, the CDR3 is TGTGCCAGCAGTACCACCGGGACAGGGAGTGCGACTGAAGCTTTCTTT. Translated: CASSTTGTGSATEAFF. Based on the CDR3 plus reference TRBV28 and TRBJ1-1, the full variable domain is DVKVTQSSRYLVKRTGEKVFLECVQDMDHENMFWYRQDPGLGLRLIYFSYDVKMKEKGDIPEGYSVSREKKERFSLILESASTNQTSMYLCASSTTGTGSATEAFFGQGTRLTVV.

V and J are TRBV29-1 and TRBJ2-7, with 12 bases lining up with TRBD1. Germline V gene lookup returns CDR1 SQVTM and CDR2 ANQGSEA. With V trimmed by 5 bases and J by 2 bases, 10 bases remained unmatched. CDR3 size: 16 residues. CDR3 DNA: TGCAGCGTTACCGGGACAGGGGGCCCTGACCCCTACGAGCAGTACTTC. Translated, it gives CSVTGTGGPDPYEQYF.

The chain links TRBV9 to TRBJ1-2; TRBD1 aligns across 9 bases. This CDR3 comprises 15 residues. Germline V gene lookup returns CDR1 SGDLS and CDR2 YYNGEE. With V trimmed by 3 bases and J by 8 bases, 11 bases remained unmatched. CDR3 DNA sequence: TGTGCCAGCAGCGGACCGGGACAGGGAACTGAGGGCTACACCTTC. This encodes CASSGPGQGTEGYTF.

This chain connects TRBV2 to TRBJ1-2; no firm D call. V was shortened by 4 bases and J by 3 bases, with 9 bases between the two germline ends. CDR1 is SNHLY and CDR2 is FYNNEI in the germline V gene. The CDR3 is 13 amino acids. The CDR3 coding sequence is TGTGCCAGCAGTGCATGGTCGGACTATGGCTACACCTTC. Encoded protein: CASSAWSDYGYTF.

The V and J genes are TRBV2 and TRBJ2-2; D remains ambiguous. V was cut by 8 bases and J by 5 bases, with 12 bases left in between. CDR1 and CDR2 from the germline V gene are SNHLY and FYNNEI. The CDR3 has 13 amino acids. CDR3 protein: CASSITRTGELFF. CDR3 DNA: TGTGCCAGCTCCATTACGCGGACCGGGGAGCTGTTTTTT.

The table lists this clone with a count of one. The V call is TRBV2, the J call TRBJ1-4; TRBD1 matches at 9 bases. The CDR3 covers 16 residues. Germline V gene data show CDR1 as SNHLY and CDR2 as FYNNEI. V dropped 6 bases and J dropped 7; count of bases not matched to a gene: 12. The CDR3 protein is CASRVGQGTVAEKLFF. In DNA form, the CDR3 reads TGTGCCAGCAGGGTAGGACAGGGGACGGTTGCTGAAAAACTGTTTTTT. Combining the CDR3 with reference TRBV2 and TRBJ1-4 gives the whole variable domain EPEVTQTPSHQVTQMGQEVILRCVPISNHLYFYWYRQILGQKVEFLVSFYNNEISEKSEIFDDQFSVERPDGSNFTLKIRSTKLEDSAMYFCASRVGQGTVAEKLFFGSGTQLSVL.

The rearrangement links TRBV7-9 to TRBJ1-1; D is perhaps TRBD1 (6 bases). Germline assignment: CDR1 SEHNR and CDR2 FQNEAQ (reference sequence). This CDR3 is 16 amino acids long. Trimming cost V 6 bases and J 1 base, with 18 bases left between them. The CDR3 is CASSFSPGTKNTEAFF. As DNA, the CDR3 is TGTGCCAGCAGTTTCAGTCCCGGGACAAAGAACACTGAAGCTTTCTTT. The full variable domain, completed using reference TRBV7-9 and TRBJ1-1, is DTGVSQNPRHKITKRGQNVTFRCDPISEHNRLYWYRQTLGQGPEFLTYFQNEAQLEKSRLLSDRFSAERPKGSFSTLEIQRTEQGDSAMYLCASSFSPGTKNTEAFFGQGTRLTVV.

The CDR3 here is CASRLSPGVEQYF. CDR3 nucleotide sequence: TGTGCCAGCAGGCTCTCCCCCGGGGTCGAGCAGTACTTC. The rearrangement joins TRBV12-3 or TRBV12-4 to TRBJ2-7, with TRBD2 as a possible D gene (5 bases). V lost 6 bases and J 6 bases, leaving 15 bases between the germline ends. The CDR3 is 13 residues long.